The 5 T cell receptor beta chains below come from one sample, sequenced in a study of T cell changes during pregnancy in multiple sclerosis. Only in-frame clones appear in the TCRdb table, and some are missing; sequencing was by immunoSEQ multiplex PCR. The sample shows about 33,000 clones, around 93% of them seen only once. Source: CD4+ T cells from peripheral blood mononuclear cells, taken in the third trimester of pregnancy. These receptors originate from a female donor in good health, enrolled as a control in a pregnancy study.

This rearrangement joins TRBV19 to TRBJ2-7; the match to TRBD1 covers 7 bases. Germline values: CDR1 LNHDA, CDR2 SQIVND (reference sequence). The CDR3 is 15 residues long. V dropped 6 bases and J dropped 3; count of bases not matched to a gene: 11. The DNA of the CDR3 is TGTGCCAGTAGCCCTCCGGGACAGCTATACTACGAGCAGTACTTC. Amino acids: CASSPPGQLYYEQYF.

The chain uses TRBV5-1 and TRBJ2-2, with a possible D match to TRBD2 (6 bases). The CDR3 contains 15 residues. V gave up 3 bases and J gave up 4 bases, with 13 bases separating them. Germline assignment: CDR1 SGHRS and CDR2 YFSETQ. CDR3 sequence (DNA): TGCGCCAGCAGCTGGGGACTGAGGGGCACCGGGGAGCTGTTTTTT. This sequence encodes CASSWGLRGTGELFF.

The chain recombines TRBV5-6 with TRBJ2-7; 9 bases are a match to TRBD1. This CDR3 is built from 14 residues. Germline loops: CDR1 SGHDT, CDR2 YYEEEE. V lost 5 bases and J lost 9; bases outside the gene matches: 12. In DNA, the CDR3 is TGTGCCAGCAGACCGACAGGGGGGGATTTAAGGCAGTACTTC. Translated, it gives CASRPTGGDLRQYF.

This clone has only one observation. V gene TRBV7-9 combines with J gene TRBJ2-5, with D perhaps TRBD2 (5 bases). The V gene lost 7 bases and the J gene lost 2 bases, with 14 bases spanning the gap. The CDR3 contains 14 residues. Germline values: CDR1 SEHNR, CDR2 FQNEAQ (reference sequence). As DNA, the CDR3 is TGTGCCAGCACCCCAGTACGAGGGCAAGAGACCCAGTACTTC. Its translation: CASTPVRGQETQYF.

The V and J genes are TRBV18 and TRBJ1-1, with a possible D match to TRBD1 (5 bases). The CDR3 contains 14 residues. V was pared by 3 bases and J by 4 bases, with 12 bases between. Germline assignment: CDR1 KGHSH and CDR2 LQKENI. The CDR3 here is CASSPSGGSTEAFF. CDR3 nucleotides: TGTGCCAGCTCACCCTCCGGGGGGAGCACTGAAGCTTTCTTT.